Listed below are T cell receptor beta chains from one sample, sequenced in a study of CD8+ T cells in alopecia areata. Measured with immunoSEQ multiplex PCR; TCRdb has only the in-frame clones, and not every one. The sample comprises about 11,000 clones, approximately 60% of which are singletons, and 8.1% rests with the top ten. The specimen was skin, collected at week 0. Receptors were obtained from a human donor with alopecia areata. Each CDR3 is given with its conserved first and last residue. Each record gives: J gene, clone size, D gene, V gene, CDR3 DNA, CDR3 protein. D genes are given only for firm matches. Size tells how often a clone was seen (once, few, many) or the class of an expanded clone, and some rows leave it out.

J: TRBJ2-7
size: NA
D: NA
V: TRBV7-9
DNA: TGTGCCAGCAGCTTAGAGCAGAGCTACGAGCAGTACTTC
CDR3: CASSLEQSYEQYF

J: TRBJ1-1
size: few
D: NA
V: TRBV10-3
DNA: TGTGCCATCAGTTCGAATACGGGCTTTGAAGCTTTCTTT
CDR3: CAISSNTGFEAFF

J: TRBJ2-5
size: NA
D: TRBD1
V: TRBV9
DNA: TGTGCCAGCGCCCGGTGGGAAGGGGGCCATGAGACCCAGTACTTC
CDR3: CASARWEGGHETQYF

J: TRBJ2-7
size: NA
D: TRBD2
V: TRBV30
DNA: TGTGCCTGGAGTGTAGGGCGTTGGAGCGGGACCCTCTACGAGCAGTACTTC
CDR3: CAWSVGRWSGTLYEQYF

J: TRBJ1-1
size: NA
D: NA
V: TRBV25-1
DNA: TGTGCCAGCAGTGAATCTCGGGACCGGGGGGTTTTTGAAGCTTTCTTT
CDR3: CASSESRDRGVFEAFF

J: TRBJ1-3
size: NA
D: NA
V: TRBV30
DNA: TGTGCCTGGACCCGTGATAGGGTCTCTGGAAACACCATATATTTT
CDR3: CAWTRDRVSGNTIYF

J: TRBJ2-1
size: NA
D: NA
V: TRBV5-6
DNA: TGTGCCAGCAGCTTGACAGAAGATGAGCAGTTCTTC
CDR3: CASSLTEDEQFF

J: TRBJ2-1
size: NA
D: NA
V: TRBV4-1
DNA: TGCGCCAGCAGCGCGGACTCATACAATGAGCAGTTCTTC
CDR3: CASSADSYNEQFF

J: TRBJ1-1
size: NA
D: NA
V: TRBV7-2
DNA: TGTGCCAGCAGTTTTACAACAGGGAGTACTGAAGCTTTCTTT
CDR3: CASSFTTGSTEAFF

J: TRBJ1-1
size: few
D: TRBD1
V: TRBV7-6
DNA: TGTGCCAGCAGCCTGGGACAGCGGAACACTGAAGCTTTCTTT
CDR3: CASSLGQRNTEAFF

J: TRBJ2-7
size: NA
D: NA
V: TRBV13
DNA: TGTGCCAGCAGCTTACAGGGGTCCTACGAGCAGTACTTC
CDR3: CASSLQGSYEQYF

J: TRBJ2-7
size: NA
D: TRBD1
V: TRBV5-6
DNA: TGTGCCAGCAGCTTGGGACAGGGCCCCTACGAGCAGTACTTC
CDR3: CASSLGQGPYEQYF

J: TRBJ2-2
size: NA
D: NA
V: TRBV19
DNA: TGTGCCAGTAGTATAGGTCGGGCAACGAACACCGGGGAGCTGTTTTTT
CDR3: CASSIGRATNTGELFF

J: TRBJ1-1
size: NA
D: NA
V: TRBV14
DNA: TGTGCCAGCAGCCACCGCCCATCCTTTGAAGCTTTCTTT
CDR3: CASSHRPSFEAFF

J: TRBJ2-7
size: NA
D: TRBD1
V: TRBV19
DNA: TGTGCCAAAAGGCGGACAGGTGGCGAGCAGTACTTC
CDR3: CAKRRTGGEQYF

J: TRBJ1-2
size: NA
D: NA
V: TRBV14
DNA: TGTGCCAGCAGCAGGGGCCATTCAGATGGCTACACCTTC
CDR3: CASSRGHSDGYTF

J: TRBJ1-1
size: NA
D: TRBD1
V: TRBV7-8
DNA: TGTGCCAGCAGCTTAGCAGGATGGGGGACAGGGGGCCGCGGGGATGAAGCTTTCTTT
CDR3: CASSLAGWGTGGRGDEAFF

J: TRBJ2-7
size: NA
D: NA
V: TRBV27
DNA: TGTGCCAGCAGTTTACCGTCGGGCGGCTCCTACGAGCAGTACTTC
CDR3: CASSLPSGGSYEQYF

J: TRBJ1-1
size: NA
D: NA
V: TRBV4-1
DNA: TGCGCCAGCAGCCAAACCGGGACGGCCAACACTGAAGCTTTCTTT
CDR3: CASSQTGTANTEAFF

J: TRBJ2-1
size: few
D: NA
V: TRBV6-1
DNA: TGTGCCAGCAGTGAAATGGTTAGAAGCTCCTACAATGAGCAGTTCTTC
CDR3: CASSEMVRSSYNEQFF

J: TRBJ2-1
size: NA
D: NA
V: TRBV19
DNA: TGTGCCAGTAGTCGGGATACCCGTGCCATTGGGTACAATGAGCAGTTCTTC
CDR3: CASSRDTRAIGYNEQFF

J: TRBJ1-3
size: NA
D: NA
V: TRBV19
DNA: TGTGCCAGTAGGGTCTTGCCCGGCTCTGGAAACACCATATATTTT
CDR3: CASRVLPGSGNTIYF

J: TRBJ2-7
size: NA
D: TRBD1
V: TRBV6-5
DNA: TGTGCCAGCAGCCGGACAGGGCGGTACTACGAGCAGTACTTC
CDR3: CASSRTGRYYEQYF

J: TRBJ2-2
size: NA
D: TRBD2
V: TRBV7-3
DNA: TGTGCCAGCAGCTTAGGGCGGCTAGCGGGAACAGCCGGGGAGCTGTTTTTT
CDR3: CASSLGRLAGTAGELFF

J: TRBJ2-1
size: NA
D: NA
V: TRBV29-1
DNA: TGCAGCGTTGAAGATCGATTGGGAAGGGCCTACAATGAGCAGTTCTTC
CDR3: CSVEDRLGRAYNEQFF

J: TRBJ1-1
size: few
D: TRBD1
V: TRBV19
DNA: TGTGCCAGTAACGACAGGGGAACTGAAGCTTTCTTT
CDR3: CASNDRGTEAFF

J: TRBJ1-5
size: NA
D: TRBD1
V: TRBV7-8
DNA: TGTGCCAGCAGCTTAGCATACGGGACAGAGCTCCTTAGCAATCAGCCCCAGCATTTT
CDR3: CASSLAYGTELLSNQPQHF

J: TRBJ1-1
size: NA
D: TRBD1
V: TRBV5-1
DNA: TGCGCCAGCAGCTCTGGAAAGGGACAGGTCATGAACACTGAAGCTTTCTTT
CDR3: CASSSGKGQVMNTEAFF

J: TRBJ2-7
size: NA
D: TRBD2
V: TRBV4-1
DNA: TGCGCCAGCAGCCACGTAGCGGGCCTTCTGTACTTC
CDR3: CASSHVAGLLYF

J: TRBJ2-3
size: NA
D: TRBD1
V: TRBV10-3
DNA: TGTGCCATCAGGGGTACAGGGACAGCCACAGATACGCAGTATTTT
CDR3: CAIRGTGTATDTQYF

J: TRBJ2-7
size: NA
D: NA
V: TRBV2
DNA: TGTGCCACCGGGACGCCATCCTACGAGCAGTACTTC
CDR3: CATGTPSYEQYF

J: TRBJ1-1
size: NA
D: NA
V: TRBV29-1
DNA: TGCAGCGTTGAAGTAGGGGGGTTCGGGGAGGCTGAAGCTTTCTTT
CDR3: CSVEVGGFGEAEAFF

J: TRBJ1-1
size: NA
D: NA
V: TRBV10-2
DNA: TGCGCCAGCGGTGGGATATGGACTGAAGCTTTCTTT
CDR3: CASGGIWTEAFF

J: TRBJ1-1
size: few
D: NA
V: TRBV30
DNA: TGTGCCTGGGGGGGGCAGGGGCTGGCTGAAGCTTTCTTT
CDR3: CAWGGQGLAEAFF

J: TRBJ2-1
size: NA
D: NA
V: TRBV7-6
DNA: TGTGCCAGCAGCCGTAGCGGTTACAATGAGCAGTTCTTC
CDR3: CASSRSGYNEQFF

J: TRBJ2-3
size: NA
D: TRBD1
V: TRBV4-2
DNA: TGTGCCAGCAGCCCGGTGGGTTCCGGACAGGGGACAGATACGCAGTATTTT
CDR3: CASSPVGSGQGTDTQYF

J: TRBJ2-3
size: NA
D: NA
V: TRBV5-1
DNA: TGCGCCAGCAGCTTATTCGGGGCGACAGATACGCAGTATTTT
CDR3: CASSLFGATDTQYF

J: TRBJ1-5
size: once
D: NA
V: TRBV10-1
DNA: TGCGCCAGCAGTGTTGGAGGGAATAGCAATCAGCCCCAGCATTTT
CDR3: CASSVGGNSNQPQHF

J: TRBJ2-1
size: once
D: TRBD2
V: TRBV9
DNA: TGTGCCAGCAGCGCCCCATCTAGCGGGGGATACAATGAGCAGTTCTTC
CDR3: CASSAPSSGGYNEQFF